This TCR beta chain came from a study of cytomegalovirus exposure and HLA in healthy donors. PCR primers comprised 60 Vbeta and 13 Jbeta primers. Assay used: immunoSEQ multiplex PCR; TCRdb lists only in-frame clones, some missing. The sample carries around 120,000 clones, roughly 80% recorded once. With 2 bases clipped from V and 6 bases from J, the junction kept 21 bases outside the gene matches. CDR3 length: 21 residues. The TCR comes from a woman under 40 in good health and CMV-seropositive. The chain employs TRBV5-3 and TRBJ1-5; 12 positions agree with TRBD1. Being an ORF, TRBV5-3 has a function that is uncertain. Input material: PBMCs. CDR3 DNA: TGTGCCAGAAGCTTCCAACCCCGGGACAGGGGGCGAGAGGTGTGGATTCAGCCCCAGCATTTT. It codes for CARSFQPRDRGREVWIQPQHF.